Listed below are T cell receptor beta chains from one sample, sequenced in a study of cytomegalovirus exposure and HLA in healthy donors. Libraries were prepared by immunoSEQ multiplex PCR; TCRdb keeps only in-frame clonotypes and omits some of them. The data show under 200,000 clones, about 77% seen once. What was sequenced was PBMCs. The receptors originated from a woman aged 45-59 years in good health and CMV-seronegative. Each CDR3 is given with its conserved first and last residue. D genes are given only for firm matches. Only part of the rows carry a size: once, few, many, or a class if the clone is expanded.

CDR3aa: CASSLGLAGVGGSYEQYF
len: 18
d_gene: TRBD2
j_gene: TRBJ2-7
v_gene: TRBV2
abundance: .

CDR3aa: CASSQRGNAEGDTEQFF
len: 17
d_gene: .
j_gene: TRBJ2-1
v_gene: TRBV14
abundance: .

CDR3aa: CASSRDRSQETQYF
len: 14
d_gene: TRBD1
j_gene: TRBJ2-5
v_gene: TRBV11-3
abundance: .

CDR3aa: CASSLLRGSYEQYF
len: 14
d_gene: .
j_gene: TRBJ2-7
v_gene: TRBV5-6
abundance: once

CDR3aa: CASSPRGAGQNEQYF
len: 15
d_gene: .
j_gene: .
v_gene: TRBV6-1
abundance: .

CDR3aa: CASSLASGGGTDTQYF
len: 16
d_gene: TRBD1
j_gene: TRBJ2-3
v_gene: TRBV5-1
abundance: .

CDR3aa: CASSARQAGNTEAFF
len: 15
d_gene: .
j_gene: TRBJ1-1
v_gene: TRBV28
abundance: .

CDR3aa: CASSRPSGVSGGGNEQFF
len: 18
d_gene: TRBD2
j_gene: TRBJ2-1
v_gene: TRBV7-2
abundance: .

CDR3aa: CASSSNTHTQYF
len: 12
d_gene: .
j_gene: TRBJ2-3
v_gene: TRBV11-2
abundance: .

CDR3aa: CATSRGPIKGGNTIYF
len: 16
d_gene: .
j_gene: TRBJ1-3
v_gene: TRBV15
abundance: .

CDR3aa: CASSHPPSGDYNEQFF
len: 16
d_gene: TRBD2
j_gene: TRBJ2-1
v_gene: TRBV4-2
abundance: .

CDR3aa: CASSLLAGGNTGELFF
len: 16
d_gene: TRBD2
j_gene: TRBJ2-2
v_gene: TRBV11-2
abundance: .

CDR3aa: CASSEWDRAETQYF
len: 14
d_gene: TRBD1
j_gene: TRBJ2-5
v_gene: TRBV6-1
abundance: .

CDR3aa: CASSPPSGPWNYGYTF
len: 16
d_gene: .
j_gene: TRBJ1-2
v_gene: TRBV6-6
abundance: .

CDR3aa: CASSISGGAGEQFF
len: 14
d_gene: TRBD2
j_gene: TRBJ2-1
v_gene: TRBV19
abundance: .

CDR3aa: CASSPGPQTSGEGPGRRYNEQFF
len: 23
d_gene: TRBD2
j_gene: TRBJ2-1
v_gene: TRBV5-1
abundance: .

CDR3aa: CASSPWTGEGYEQYF
len: 15
d_gene: TRBD1
j_gene: TRBJ2-7
v_gene: TRBV5-1
abundance: .

CDR3aa: CSAEGTRDSYYNEQFF
len: 16
d_gene: .
j_gene: TRBJ2-1
v_gene: TRBV29-1
abundance: .

CDR3aa: CASTPGQISNQPQHF
len: 15
d_gene: TRBD1
j_gene: TRBJ1-5
v_gene: TRBV19
abundance: .

CDR3aa: CASSVGADPYEQYF
len: 14
d_gene: .
j_gene: TRBJ2-7
v_gene: TRBV9
abundance: .

CDR3aa: CATPEGQGAYNEQFF
len: 15
d_gene: TRBD1
j_gene: TRBJ2-1
v_gene: TRBV7-9
abundance: .

CDR3aa: CASTVDRGAKGATDTQYF
len: 18
d_gene: .
j_gene: TRBJ2-3
v_gene: TRBV21-1
abundance: .

CDR3aa: CASSTTGGMGYEQFF
len: 15
d_gene: TRBD1
j_gene: TRBJ2-1
v_gene: TRBV7-6
abundance: .

CDR3aa: CASSQDRLKGQGANYGYTF
len: 19
d_gene: TRBD1
j_gene: TRBJ1-2
v_gene: TRBV14
abundance: .

CDR3aa: CSVDISGKGGYGYTF
len: 15
d_gene: .
j_gene: TRBJ1-2
v_gene: TRBV29-1
abundance: .

CDR3aa: CASSSGGTYGYTF
len: 13
d_gene: .
j_gene: TRBJ1-2
v_gene: TRBV5-1
abundance: .

CDR3aa: CAGQRGNTGELFF
len: 13
d_gene: .
j_gene: TRBJ2-2
v_gene: TRBV19
abundance: few

CDR3aa: CASSVTGGPGELFF
len: 14
d_gene: TRBD1
j_gene: TRBJ2-2
v_gene: TRBV6-1
abundance: .

CDR3aa: CASGLDSYNEQFF
len: 13
d_gene: .
j_gene: TRBJ2-1
v_gene: TRBV12-5
abundance: .

CDR3aa: CASSTGTAANYGYTF
len: 15
d_gene: TRBD1
j_gene: TRBJ1-2
v_gene: TRBV7-2
abundance: .

CDR3aa: CASSIGTVGHGGELFF
len: 16
d_gene: TRBD1
j_gene: TRBJ2-2
v_gene: TRBV19
abundance: .

CDR3aa: CASSYRDINYEQYF
len: 14
d_gene: .
j_gene: TRBJ2-7
v_gene: TRBV6-5
abundance: .

CDR3aa: CAWRTRTGNNYGYTF
len: 15
d_gene: TRBD1
j_gene: TRBJ1-2
v_gene: TRBV30
abundance: .

CDR3aa: CASSLLSGGSMAYNEQFF
len: 18
d_gene: TRBD2
j_gene: TRBJ2-1
v_gene: TRBV5-1
abundance: .

CDR3aa: CASSRTGPDSPLHF
len: 14
d_gene: TRBD1
j_gene: TRBJ1-6
v_gene: TRBV6-5
abundance: .

CDR3aa: CASSLGRGQTYEQYF
len: 15
d_gene: .
j_gene: TRBJ2-7
v_gene: TRBV7-9
abundance: .

CDR3aa: CASSGKPRVTNEKLFF
len: 16
d_gene: .
j_gene: TRBJ1-4
v_gene: TRBV6-6
abundance: .

CDR3aa: CASSTNRLNTEAFF
len: 14
d_gene: .
j_gene: TRBJ1-1
v_gene: TRBV28
abundance: .

CDR3aa: CASGGERRSYNEQFF
len: 15
d_gene: TRBD2
j_gene: TRBJ2-1
v_gene: TRBV2
abundance: .

CDR3aa: CASSLVGTGGGRGQYF
len: 16
d_gene: TRBD1
j_gene: TRBJ2-5
v_gene: TRBV7-2
abundance: .

CDR3aa: CASSSGTGNQPQHF
len: 14
d_gene: TRBD1
j_gene: TRBJ1-5
v_gene: TRBV5-6
abundance: .

CDR3aa: CASSSLGADNEQFF
len: 14
d_gene: .
j_gene: TRBJ2-1
v_gene: TRBV4-3
abundance: .

CDR3aa: CASSEYGSSYNEQFF
len: 15
d_gene: .
j_gene: TRBJ2-1
v_gene: TRBV10-1
abundance: .

CDR3aa: CASSEWGLNTEAFF
len: 14
d_gene: .
j_gene: TRBJ1-1
v_gene: TRBV10-2
abundance: few

CDR3aa: CASSLRGQGKTEQYF
len: 15
d_gene: TRBD1
j_gene: TRBJ2-7
v_gene: TRBV7-2
abundance: .

CDR3aa: CASSGQQGLTEAFF
len: 14
d_gene: TRBD1
j_gene: TRBJ1-1
v_gene: TRBV7-2
abundance: .

CDR3aa: CATRGEREWYNEQFF
len: 15
d_gene: TRBD2
j_gene: TRBJ2-1
v_gene: TRBV15
abundance: .